The present T cell receptor (beta chain) was sequenced within a study of beta chain features in type 1 diabetes. Study outcomes and limitations: Significant though moderate, a shortening of TCRB CDR3s appeared in all four CD4+ subsets of Type 1 diabetes patients. Shorter templates may be favored by PCR, equally so in patients and controls. Researchers cautioned that cDNA sequencing could over-represent cells with high TCR expression.

The CDR3 sequence is 14 residues long. Trimming took off 3 bases at V and 0 bases at J, with 9 bases between the two ends. CDR1 and CDR2 from the germline V gene are MNHEY and SMNVEV (reference sequence). Every bit of the isolated RNA underwent reverse transcription, so sequencing read expressed TCRB transcripts. Naive, central memory and regulatory T cell samples averaged about 3.57 million reads. TCRdb keeps only in-frame clones here, not all; method: immunoSEQ multiplex PCR. This sample has roughly 240,000 clones, with roughly 24% found just once. Remarks on this clone: What it recognizes is unknown.

Donors underwent one heparinised blood draw, 95 to 150 mL on average. This clonotype was sampled from a woman in her thirties with type 1 diabetes. This rearrangement joins TRBV27 to TRBJ2-7; no firm D call. Specimen: naive CD4+ T cells from blood. The CDR3 reads CASSFLLRSYEQYF. CDR3 DNA sequence: TGTGCCAGCAGTTTCCTTCTTCGCTCCTACGAGCAGTACTTC.